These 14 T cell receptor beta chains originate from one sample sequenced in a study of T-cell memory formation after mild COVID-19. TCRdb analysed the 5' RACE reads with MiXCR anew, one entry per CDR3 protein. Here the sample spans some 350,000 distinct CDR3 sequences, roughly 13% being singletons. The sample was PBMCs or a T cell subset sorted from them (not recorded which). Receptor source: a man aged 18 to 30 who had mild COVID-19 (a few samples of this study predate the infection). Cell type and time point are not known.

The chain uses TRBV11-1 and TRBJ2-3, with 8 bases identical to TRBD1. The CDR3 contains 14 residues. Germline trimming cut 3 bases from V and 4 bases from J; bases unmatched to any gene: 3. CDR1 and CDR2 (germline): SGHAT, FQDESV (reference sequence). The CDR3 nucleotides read TGTGCCAGCAGCTTGAGGACAGGGCCAGATACGCAGTATTTT. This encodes CASSLRTGPDTQYF.

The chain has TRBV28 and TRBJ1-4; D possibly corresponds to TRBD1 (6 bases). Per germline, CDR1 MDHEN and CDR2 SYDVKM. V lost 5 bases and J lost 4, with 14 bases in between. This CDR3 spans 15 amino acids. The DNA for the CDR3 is TGTGCCAGCAGTCCCTCACAGGGCTTTAATGAAAAACTGTTTTTT. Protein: CASSPSQGFNEKLFF.

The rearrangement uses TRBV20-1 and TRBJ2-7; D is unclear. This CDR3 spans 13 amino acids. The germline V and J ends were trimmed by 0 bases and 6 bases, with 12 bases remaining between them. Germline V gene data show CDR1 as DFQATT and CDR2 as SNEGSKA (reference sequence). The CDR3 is CSARDYRIPEQYF. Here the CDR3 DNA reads TGCAGTGCTAGAGATTACAGAATCCCCGAGCAGTACTTC.

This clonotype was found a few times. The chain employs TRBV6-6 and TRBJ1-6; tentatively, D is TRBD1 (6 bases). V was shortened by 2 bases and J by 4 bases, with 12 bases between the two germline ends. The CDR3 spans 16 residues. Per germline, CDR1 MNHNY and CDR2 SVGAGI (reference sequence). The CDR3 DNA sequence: TGTGCCAGCAGTTACGGCGCAGGGGCTTATAATTCACCCCTCCACTTT. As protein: CASSYGAGAYNSPLHF.

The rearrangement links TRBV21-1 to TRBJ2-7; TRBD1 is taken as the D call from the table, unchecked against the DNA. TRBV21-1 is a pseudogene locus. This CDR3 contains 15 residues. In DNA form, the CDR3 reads TGTGCCAGCAGCCAGACGCGACAGGGTCCCTACGAGCAGTACGTC. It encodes CASSQTRQGPYEQYV.

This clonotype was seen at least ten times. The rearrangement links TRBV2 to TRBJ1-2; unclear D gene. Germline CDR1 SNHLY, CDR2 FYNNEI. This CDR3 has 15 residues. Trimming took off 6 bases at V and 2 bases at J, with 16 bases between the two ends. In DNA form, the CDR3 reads TGTGCCAGCAGGGACCCTAGAATTACAAACTATGGCTACACCTTC. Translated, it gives CASRDPRITNYGYTF.

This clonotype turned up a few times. The CDR3 nucleotides read TGCGCCAGCGCGGCTATCTACGGTTCAGCAGATACGCAGTATTTT. Protein product: CASAAIYGSADTQYF. The chain employs TRBV5-1 and TRBJ2-3; D gene ambiguous. The ends were cut back, 7 bases at V and 4 bases at J, with 19 bases in the middle. The CDR3 sequence is 15 residues long. Per the germline V gene, CDR1 is SGHRS and CDR2 is YFSETQ.

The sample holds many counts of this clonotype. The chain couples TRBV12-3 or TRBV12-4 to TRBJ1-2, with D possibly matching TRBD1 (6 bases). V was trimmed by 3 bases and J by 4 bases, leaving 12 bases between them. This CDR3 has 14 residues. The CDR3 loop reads CASSFQGTLYGYTF. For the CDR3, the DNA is TGTGCCAGCAGTTTCCAGGGGACGCTCTATGGCTACACCTTC.

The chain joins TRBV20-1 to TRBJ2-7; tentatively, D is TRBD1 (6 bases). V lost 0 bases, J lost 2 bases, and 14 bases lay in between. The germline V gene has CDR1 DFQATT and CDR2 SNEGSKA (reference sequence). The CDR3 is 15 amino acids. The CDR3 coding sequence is TGCAGTGCTAGAGATTCAGGGGCCCAACCCTACGAGCAGTACTTC. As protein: CSARDSGAQPYEQYF.

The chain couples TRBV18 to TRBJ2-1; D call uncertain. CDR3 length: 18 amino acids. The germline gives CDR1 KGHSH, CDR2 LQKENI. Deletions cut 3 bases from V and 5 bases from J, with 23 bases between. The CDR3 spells CASSPPGALIRTDNEQFF. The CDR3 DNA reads TGTGCCAGCTCACCCCCAGGCGCCCTGATAAGAACCGACAATGAGCAGTTCTTC.

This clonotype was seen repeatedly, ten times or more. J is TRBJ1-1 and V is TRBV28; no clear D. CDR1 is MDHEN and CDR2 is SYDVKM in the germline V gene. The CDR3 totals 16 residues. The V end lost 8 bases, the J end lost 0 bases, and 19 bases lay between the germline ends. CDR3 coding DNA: TGTGCCAGCGTCCCGTGGGCTACGACCATGAACACTGAAGCTTTCTTT. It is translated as CASVPWATTMNTEAFF.

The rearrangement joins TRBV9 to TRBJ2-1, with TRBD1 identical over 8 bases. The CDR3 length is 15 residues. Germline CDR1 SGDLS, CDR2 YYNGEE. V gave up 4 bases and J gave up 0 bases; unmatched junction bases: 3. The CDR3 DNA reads TGTGCCAGCAGCCCGACAGGGGCCTCCTACAATGAGCAGTTCTTC. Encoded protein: CASSPTGASYNEQFF.

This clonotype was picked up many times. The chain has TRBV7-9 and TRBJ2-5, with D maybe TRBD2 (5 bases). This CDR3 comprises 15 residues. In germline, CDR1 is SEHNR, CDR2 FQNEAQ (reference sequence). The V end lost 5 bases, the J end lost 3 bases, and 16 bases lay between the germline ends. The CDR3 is CASSARPVEEETQYF. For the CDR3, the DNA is TGTGCCAGCAGCGCCCGCCCCGTGGAGGAAGAGACCCAGTACTTC.

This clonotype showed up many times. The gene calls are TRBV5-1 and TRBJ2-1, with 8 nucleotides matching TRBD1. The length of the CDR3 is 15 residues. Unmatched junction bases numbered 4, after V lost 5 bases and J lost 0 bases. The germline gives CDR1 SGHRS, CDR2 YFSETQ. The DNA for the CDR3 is TGCGCCAGCAGTAATGGACAGGGCTCCTACAATGAGCAGTTCTTC. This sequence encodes CASSNGQGSYNEQFF.